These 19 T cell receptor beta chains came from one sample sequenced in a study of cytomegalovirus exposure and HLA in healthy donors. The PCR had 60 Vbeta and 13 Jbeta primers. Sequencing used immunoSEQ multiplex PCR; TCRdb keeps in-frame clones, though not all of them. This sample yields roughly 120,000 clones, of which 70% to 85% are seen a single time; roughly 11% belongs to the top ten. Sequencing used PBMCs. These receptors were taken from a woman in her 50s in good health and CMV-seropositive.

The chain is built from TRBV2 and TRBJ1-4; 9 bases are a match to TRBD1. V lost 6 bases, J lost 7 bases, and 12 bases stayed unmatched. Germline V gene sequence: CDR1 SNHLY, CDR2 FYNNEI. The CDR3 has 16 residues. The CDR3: CASSLPPGQGGEKLFF. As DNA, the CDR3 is TGTGCCAGCAGCCTACCCCCGGGACAGGGAGGTGAAAAACTGTTTTTT.

The CDR3 reads CASSESGNTEAFF. The CDR3 DNA sequence: TGTGCCAGCAGTGAATCGGGAAACACTGAAGCTTTCTTT. This rearrangement joins TRBV6-1 to TRBJ1-1, with D unresolved. The germline V gene encodes CDR1 MNHNS and CDR2 SASEGT. The ends were cut back, 2 bases at V and 2 bases at J, with 6 bases in the middle. The CDR3 is made up of 13 amino acids.

The CDR3 bases are TGTGCCAGCAGCTTGTTGGACAGGGCTTTGGCTAACTATGGCTACACCTTC. Protein: CASSLLDRALANYGYTF. V gene TRBV7-2 combines with J gene TRBJ1-2, with 8 bases fitting TRBD1. Germline lookup yields CDR1 SGHTA and CDR2 FQGNSA. The CDR3 is made up of 17 amino acids. V shed 3 bases and J 0 bases; nucleotides not matched to a gene: 9. Full variable domain (remainder filled in from reference TRBV7-2 and TRBJ1-2): GAGVSQSPSNKVTEKGKDVELRCDPISGHTALYWYRQSLGQGLEFLIYFQGNSAPDKSGLPSDRFSAERTGGSVSTLTIQRTQQEDSAVYLCASSLLDRALANYGYTFGSGTRLTVV.

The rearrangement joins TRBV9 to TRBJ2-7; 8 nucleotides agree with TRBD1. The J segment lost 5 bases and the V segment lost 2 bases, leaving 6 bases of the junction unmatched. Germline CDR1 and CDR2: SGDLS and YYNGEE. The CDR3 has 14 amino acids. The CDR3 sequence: CASSVGQGIHEQYF. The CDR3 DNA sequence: TGTGCCAGCAGCGTCGGACAGGGAATCCACGAGCAGTACTTC.

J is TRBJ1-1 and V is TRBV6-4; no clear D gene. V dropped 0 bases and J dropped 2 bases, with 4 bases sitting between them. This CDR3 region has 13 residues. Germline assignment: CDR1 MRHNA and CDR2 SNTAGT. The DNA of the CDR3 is TGTGCCAGCAGTGACTCGAGAAACACTGAAGCTTTCTTT. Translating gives CASSDSRNTEAFF.

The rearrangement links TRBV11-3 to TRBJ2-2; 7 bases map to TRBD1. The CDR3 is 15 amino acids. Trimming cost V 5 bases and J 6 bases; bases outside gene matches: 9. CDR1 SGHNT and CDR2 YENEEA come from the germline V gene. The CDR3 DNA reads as TGTGCCAGCAGCCCCGGGACAGCCCAGTCCGGGGAGCTGTTTTTT. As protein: CASSPGTAQSGELFF. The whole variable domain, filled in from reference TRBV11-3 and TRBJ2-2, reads EAGVVQSPRYKIIEKKQPVAFWCNPISGHNTLYWYLQNLGQGPELLIRYENEEAVDDSQLPKDRFSAERLKGVDSTLKIQPAELGDSAVYLCASSPGTAQSGELFFGEGSRLTVL.

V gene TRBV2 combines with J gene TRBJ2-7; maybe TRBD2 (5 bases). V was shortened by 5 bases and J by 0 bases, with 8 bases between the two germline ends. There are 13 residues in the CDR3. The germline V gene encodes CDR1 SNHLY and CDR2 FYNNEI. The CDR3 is CASSPGISYEQYF. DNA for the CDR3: TGTGCCAGCAGTCCCGGGATCTCCTACGAGCAGTACTTC.

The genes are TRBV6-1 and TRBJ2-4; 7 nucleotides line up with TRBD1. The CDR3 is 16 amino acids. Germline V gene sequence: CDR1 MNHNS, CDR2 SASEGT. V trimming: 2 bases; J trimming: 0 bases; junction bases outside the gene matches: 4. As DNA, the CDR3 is TGTGCCAGCAGTGAAAGGGACAGCCTAGCCAAAAACATTCAGTACTTC. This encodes CASSERDSLAKNIQYF.

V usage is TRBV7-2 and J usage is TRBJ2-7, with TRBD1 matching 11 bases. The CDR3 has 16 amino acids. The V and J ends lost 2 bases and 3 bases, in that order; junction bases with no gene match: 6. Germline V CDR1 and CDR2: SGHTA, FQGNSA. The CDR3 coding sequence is TGTGCCAGCAGCTTACAATCCGGGACAGGGGGCTACGAGCAGTACTTC. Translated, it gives CASSLQSGTGGYEQYF.

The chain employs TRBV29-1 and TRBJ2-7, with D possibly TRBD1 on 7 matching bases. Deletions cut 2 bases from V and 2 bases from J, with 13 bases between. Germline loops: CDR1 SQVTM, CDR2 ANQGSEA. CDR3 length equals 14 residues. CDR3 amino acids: CSVESGDRPYEQYF. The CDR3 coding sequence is TGCAGCGTTGAATCGGGGGACAGACCCTACGAGCAGTACTTC.

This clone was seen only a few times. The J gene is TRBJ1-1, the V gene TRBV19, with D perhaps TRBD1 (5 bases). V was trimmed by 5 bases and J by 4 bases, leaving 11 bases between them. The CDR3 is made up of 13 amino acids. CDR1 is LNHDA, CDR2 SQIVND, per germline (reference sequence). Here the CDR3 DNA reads TGTGCCAGTAGTGGGGCTGGTGGCACTGAAGCTTTCTTT. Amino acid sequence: CASSGAGGTEAFF.

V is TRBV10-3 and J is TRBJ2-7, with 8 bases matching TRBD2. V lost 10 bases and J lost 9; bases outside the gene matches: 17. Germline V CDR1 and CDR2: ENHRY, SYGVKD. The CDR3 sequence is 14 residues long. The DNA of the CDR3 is TGTGCCACCCTAGCGCAAATCAACGCGGGGGGGCAGTACTTC. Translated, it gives CATLAQINAGGQYF.

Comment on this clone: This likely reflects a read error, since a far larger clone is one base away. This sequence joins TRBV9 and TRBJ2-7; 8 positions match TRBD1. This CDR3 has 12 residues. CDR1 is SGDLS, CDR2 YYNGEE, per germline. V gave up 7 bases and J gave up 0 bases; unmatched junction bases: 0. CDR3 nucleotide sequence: TGTGCCAGCGGGACAGGCTCCTACGAGCAGTACTTC. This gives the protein CASGTGSYEQYF.

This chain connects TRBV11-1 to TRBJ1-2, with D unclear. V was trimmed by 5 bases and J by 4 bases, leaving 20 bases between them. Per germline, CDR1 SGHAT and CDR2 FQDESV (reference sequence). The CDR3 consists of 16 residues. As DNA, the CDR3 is TGTGCCAGCAGCCCACCGGGAGAAAACGCGGGCTATGGCTACACCTTC. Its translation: CASSPPGENAGYGYTF.

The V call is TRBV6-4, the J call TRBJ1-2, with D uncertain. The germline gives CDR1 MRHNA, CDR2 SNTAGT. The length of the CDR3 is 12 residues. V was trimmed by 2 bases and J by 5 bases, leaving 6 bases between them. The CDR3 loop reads CASSDQLYGYTF. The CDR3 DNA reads TGTGCCAGCAGTGACCAATTGTATGGCTACACCTTC.

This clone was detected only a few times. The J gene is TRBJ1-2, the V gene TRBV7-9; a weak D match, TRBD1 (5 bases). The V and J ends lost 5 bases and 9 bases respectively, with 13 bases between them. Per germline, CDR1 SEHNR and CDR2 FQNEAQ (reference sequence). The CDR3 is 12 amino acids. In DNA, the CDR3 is TGTGCCAGCAGCAGGGGCCTCCTCAGCTACACCTTC. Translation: CASSRGLLSYTF.

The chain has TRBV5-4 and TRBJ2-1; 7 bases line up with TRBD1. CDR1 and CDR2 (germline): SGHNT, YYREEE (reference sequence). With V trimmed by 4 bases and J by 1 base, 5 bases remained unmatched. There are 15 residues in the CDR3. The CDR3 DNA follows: TGTGCCAGCAGCAGACAGGGCTATTCCTACAATGAGCAGTTCTTC. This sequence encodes CASSRQGYSYNEQFF.

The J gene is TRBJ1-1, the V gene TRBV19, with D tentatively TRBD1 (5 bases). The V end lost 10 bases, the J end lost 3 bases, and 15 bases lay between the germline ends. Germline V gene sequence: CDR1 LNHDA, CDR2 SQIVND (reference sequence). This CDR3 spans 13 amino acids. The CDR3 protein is CATNPTGDTEAFF. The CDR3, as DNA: TGTGCCACCAATCCAACGGGGGACACTGAAGCTTTCTTT.

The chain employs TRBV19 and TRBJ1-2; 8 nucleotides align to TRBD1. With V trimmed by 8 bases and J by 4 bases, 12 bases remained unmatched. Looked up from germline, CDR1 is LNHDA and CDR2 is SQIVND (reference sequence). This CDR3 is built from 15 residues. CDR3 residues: CASLSSGTGSYGYTF. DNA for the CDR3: TGTGCCAGTCTTTCCTCCGGGACAGGTTCCTATGGCTACACCTTC.